The source of this T cell receptor (beta chain) is a study of blood T cell repertoires in COVID-19. Across the whole study: Acute-phase and convalescent COVID-19 samples originated in the United States, Italy and Spain.

The CDR3 covers 13 residues. V lost 4 bases to trimming and J lost 5 bases; unmatched junction nucleotides: 3. Germline values: CDR1 SGHRS, CDR2 YFSETQ. Measured with immunoSEQ multiplex PCR; TCRdb has only the in-frame clones, and not every one. The sample shows fewer than 150,000 clones, roughly 86% of them seen only once. The V call is TRBV5-1, the J call TRBJ2-7, with TRBD1 matching 10 bases. The receptor was isolated from a woman in her forties or fifties who had recovered from COVID-19. The specimen sequenced was peripheral blood. This CDR3 reads CASSVDRGDEQYF. CDR3 DNA sequence: TGCGCCAGCAGCGTGGACAGGGGGGACGAGCAGTACTTC.